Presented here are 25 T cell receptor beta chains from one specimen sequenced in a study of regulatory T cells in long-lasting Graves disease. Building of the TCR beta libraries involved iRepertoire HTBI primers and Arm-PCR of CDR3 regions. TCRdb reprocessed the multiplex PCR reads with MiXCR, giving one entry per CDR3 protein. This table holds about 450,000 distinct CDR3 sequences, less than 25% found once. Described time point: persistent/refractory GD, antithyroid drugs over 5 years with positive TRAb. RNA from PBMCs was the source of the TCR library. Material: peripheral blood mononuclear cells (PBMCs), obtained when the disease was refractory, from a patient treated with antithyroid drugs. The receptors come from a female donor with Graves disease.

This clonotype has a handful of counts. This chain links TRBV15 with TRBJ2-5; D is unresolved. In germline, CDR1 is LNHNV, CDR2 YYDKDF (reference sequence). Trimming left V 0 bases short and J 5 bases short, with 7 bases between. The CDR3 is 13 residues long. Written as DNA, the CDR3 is TGTGCCACCAGCAGAGATCTATTGGAGACCCAGTACTTC. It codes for CATSRDLLETQYF.

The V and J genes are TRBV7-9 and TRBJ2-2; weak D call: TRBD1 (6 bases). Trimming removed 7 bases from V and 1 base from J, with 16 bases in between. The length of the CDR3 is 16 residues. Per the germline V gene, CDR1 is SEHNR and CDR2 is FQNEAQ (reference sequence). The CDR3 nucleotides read TGTGCCAGCACTTTGATGGGACATATGAACACCGGGGAGCTGTTTTTT. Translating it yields CASTLMGHMNTGELFF.

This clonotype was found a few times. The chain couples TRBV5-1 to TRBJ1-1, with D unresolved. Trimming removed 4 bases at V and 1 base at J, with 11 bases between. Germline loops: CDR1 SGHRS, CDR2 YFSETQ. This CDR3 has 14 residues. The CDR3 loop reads CASSASPGNTEAFF. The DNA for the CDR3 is TGCGCCAGCAGCGCTTCCCCGGGGAACACTGAAGCTTTCTTT.

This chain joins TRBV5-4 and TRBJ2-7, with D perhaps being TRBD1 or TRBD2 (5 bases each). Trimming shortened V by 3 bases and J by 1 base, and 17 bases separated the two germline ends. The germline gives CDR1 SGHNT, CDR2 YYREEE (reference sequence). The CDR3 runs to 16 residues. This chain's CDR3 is CASSSDPGRRSYEQYF. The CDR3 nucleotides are TGTGCCAGCAGCTCAGACCCGGGACGGAGGTCCTACGAGCAGTACTTC.

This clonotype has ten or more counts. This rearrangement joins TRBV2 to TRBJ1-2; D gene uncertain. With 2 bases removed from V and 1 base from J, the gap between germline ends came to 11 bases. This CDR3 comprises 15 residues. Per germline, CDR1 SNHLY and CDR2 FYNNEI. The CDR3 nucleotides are TGTGCCAGCAGTGAACTACCGAGACTTAACTATGGCTACACCTTC. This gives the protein CASSELPRLNYGYTF.

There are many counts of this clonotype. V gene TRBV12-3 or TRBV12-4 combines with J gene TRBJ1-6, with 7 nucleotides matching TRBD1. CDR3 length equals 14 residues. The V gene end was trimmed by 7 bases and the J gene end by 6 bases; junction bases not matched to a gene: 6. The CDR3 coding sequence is TGTGCCAGCACCGCGGACAGGAGTAATTCACCCCTCCACTTT. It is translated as CASTADRSNSPLHF.

Here the CDR3 DNA reads TGCAGTGCCCGTAGCGGGGGGGGACAAGAGACCCAGTACTTC. Protein product: CSARSGGGQETQYF. The chain is built from TRBV20-1 and TRBJ2-5; 11 bases align to TRBD2. Germline CDR1 is DFQATT and CDR2 is SNEGSKA (reference sequence). The V and J ends lost 6 bases and 2 bases, in that order; junction bases with no gene match: 5. This CDR3 is built from 14 residues.

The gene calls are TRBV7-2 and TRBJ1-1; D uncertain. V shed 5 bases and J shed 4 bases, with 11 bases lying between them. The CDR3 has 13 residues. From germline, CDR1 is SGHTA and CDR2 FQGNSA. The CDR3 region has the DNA TGTGCCAGCAGCAATACGAACCCCACTGAAGCTTTCTTT. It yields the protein CASSNTNPTEAFF.

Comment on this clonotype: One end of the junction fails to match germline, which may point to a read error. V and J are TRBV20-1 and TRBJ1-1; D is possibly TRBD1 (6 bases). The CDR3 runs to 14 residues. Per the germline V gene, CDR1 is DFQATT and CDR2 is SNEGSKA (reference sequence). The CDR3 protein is CSARDQGRGTEVFF. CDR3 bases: TGCAGTGCTAGAGATCAGGGGAGGGGCACTGAAGTTTTCTTT.

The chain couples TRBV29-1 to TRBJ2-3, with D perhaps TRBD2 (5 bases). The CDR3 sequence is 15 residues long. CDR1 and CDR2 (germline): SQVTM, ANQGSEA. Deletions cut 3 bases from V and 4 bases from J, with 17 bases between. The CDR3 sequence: CSVERMRAVADTQYF. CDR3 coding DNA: TGCAGCGTTGAGAGGATGAGGGCTGTCGCAGATACGCAGTATTTT.

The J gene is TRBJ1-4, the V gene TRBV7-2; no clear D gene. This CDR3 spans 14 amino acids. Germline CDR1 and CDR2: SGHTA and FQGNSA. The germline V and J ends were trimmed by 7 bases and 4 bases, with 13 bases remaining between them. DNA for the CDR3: TGTGCCAGCACCCGGGAGCCCATTAATGAAAAACTGTTTTTT. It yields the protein CASTREPINEKLFF.

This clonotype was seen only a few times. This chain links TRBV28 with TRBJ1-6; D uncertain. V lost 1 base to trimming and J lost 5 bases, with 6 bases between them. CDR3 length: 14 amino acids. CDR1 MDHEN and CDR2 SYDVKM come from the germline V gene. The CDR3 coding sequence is TGTGCCAGCAGTTTATCAGTTAATAATTCACCCCTCCACTTT. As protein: CASSLSVNNSPLHF.

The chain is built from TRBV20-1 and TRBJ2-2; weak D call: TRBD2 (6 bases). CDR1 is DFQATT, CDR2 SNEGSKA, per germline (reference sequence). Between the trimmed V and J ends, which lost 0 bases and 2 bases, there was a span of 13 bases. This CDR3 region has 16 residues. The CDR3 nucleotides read TGCAGTGCTAGAGATTCAGCGGGCACAAACACCGGGGAGCTGTTTTTT. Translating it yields CSARDSAGTNTGELFF.

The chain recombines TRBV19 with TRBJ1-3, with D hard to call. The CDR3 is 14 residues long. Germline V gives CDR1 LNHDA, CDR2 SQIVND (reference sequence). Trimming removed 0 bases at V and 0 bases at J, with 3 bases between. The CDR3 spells CASSIDSSGNTIYF. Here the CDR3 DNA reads TGTGCCAGTAGTATAGACAGCTCTGGAAACACCATATATTTT.

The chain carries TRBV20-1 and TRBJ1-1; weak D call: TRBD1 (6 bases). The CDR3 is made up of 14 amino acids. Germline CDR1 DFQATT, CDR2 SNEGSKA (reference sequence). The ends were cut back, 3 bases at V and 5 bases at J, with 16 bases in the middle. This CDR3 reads CSARGGRGWTEAFF. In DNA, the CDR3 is TGCAGTGCTAGGGGGGGCAGGGGCTGGACTGAAGCTTTCTTT.

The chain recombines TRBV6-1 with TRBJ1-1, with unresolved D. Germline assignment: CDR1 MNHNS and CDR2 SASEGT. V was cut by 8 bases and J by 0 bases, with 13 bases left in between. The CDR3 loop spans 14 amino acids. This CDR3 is CASPEGTLNTEAFF. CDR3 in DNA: TGTGCCAGCCCCGAGGGTACCCTGAACACTGAAGCTTTCTTT.

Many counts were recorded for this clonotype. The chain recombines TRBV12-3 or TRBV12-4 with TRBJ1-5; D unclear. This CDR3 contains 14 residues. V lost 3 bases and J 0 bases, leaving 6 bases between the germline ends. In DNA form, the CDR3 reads TGTGCCAGCAGTTTCCCGTATAGCAATCAGCCCCAGCATTTT. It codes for CASSFPYSNQPQHF.

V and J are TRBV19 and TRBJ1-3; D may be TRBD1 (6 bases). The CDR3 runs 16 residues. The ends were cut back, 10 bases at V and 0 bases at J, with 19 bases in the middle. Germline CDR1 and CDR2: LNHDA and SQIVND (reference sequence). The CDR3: CATRSRQVDSGNTIYF. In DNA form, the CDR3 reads TGTGCCACCCGATCCAGACAGGTGGACTCTGGAAACACCATATATTTT.

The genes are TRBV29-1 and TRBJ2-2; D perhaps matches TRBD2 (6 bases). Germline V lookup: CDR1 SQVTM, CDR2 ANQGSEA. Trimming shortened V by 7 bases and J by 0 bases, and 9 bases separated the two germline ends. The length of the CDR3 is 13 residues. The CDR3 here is CSGERANTGELFF. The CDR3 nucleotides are TGCAGCGGCGAGCGGGCGAACACCGGGGAGCTGTTTTTT.

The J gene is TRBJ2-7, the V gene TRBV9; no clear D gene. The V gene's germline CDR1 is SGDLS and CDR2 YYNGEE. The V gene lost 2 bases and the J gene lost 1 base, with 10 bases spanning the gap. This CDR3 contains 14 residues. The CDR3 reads CASSVSGLSYEQYF. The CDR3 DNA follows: TGTGCCAGCAGCGTGTCTGGGTTGTCCTACGAGCAGTACTTC.

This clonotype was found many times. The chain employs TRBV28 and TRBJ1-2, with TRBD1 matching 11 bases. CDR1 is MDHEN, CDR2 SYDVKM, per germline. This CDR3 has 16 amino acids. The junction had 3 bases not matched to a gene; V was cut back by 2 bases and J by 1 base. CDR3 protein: CASSLGGTGGNYGYTF. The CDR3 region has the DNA TGTGCCAGCAGTTTAGGCGGGACAGGGGGTAACTATGGCTACACCTTC.

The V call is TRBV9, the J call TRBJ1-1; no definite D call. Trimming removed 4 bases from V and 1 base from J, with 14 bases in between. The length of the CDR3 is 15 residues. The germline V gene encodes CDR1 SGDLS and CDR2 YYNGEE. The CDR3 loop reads CASSPAGRGNTEAFF. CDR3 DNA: TGTGCCAGCAGCCCAGCCGGTCGGGGGAACACTGAAGCTTTCTTT.

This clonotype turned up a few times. The CDR3 sequence: CASSTWDRNYGYTF. The CDR3 bases are TGTGCCAGTAGTACCTGGGACAGAAACTATGGCTACACCTTC. The chain is built from TRBV19 and TRBJ1-2; 7 nucleotides agree with TRBD1. The CDR3 has 14 amino acids. CDR1 is LNHDA and CDR2 is SQIVND in the germline V gene (reference sequence). Trimming at V came to 4 bases and at J to 2 bases, leaving 4 bases not matched to a gene.

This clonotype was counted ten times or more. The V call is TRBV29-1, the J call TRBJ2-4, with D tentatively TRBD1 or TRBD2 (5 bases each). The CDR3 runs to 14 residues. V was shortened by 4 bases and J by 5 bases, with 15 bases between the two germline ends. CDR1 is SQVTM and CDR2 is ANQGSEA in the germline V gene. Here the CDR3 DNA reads TGCAGCGTTGTACAGGTTGAGGGCCAAAACATTCAGTACTTC. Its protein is CSVVQVEGQNIQYF.

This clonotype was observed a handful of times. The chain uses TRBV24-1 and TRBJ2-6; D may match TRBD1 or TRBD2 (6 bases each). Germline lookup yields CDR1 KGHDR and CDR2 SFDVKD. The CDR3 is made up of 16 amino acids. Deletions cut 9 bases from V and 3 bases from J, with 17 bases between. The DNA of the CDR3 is TGTGCCACCCAAACTTCGGGGGCGGGTGGGGCCAACGTCCTGACTTTC. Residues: CATQTSGAGGANVLTF.